The sequence of this T cell receptor beta chain was determined in a study of blood T cells in healthy people across ages. In germline, CDR1 is MDHEN, CDR2 SYDVKM. This CDR3 contains 15 residues. The J segment lost 1 base and the V segment lost 3 bases, leaving 6 bases of the junction unmatched. Alongside a J-beta primer mix, a sample-barcoded 5' primer served in a second PCR lasting about 7 to 11 cycles. TCRdb recomputed calls from the 5' RACE reads with MiXCR, one row per CDR3 protein. This sample carries fewer than 1.5 million distinct CDR3 sequences, roughly 40% of them seen once, and the ten largest clones take roughly 8.2%.

The material sequenced was blood. V is TRBV28 and J is TRBJ2-7; 7 positions agree with TRBD1. The sequence came from a woman aged 18 to 35 in good health. The CDR3 DNA sequence: TGTGCCAGCAGTTTCGGGGACAGAATATCCTACGAGCAGTACTTC. This translates into CASSFGDRISYEQYF.